The TCR beta chain described here comes from a study of Ad26.COV2.S vaccination and SARS-CoV-2 variants. Method: immunoSEQ multiplex PCR; TCRdb's copy keeps in-frame clones and lacks some. In the table there are 300,000 to 450,000 clones, about 85% of which are singletons. Indicated treatment: some 20 received Ad26.COV2.S at low or high dose, single or two shots; a few received placebo; per-sample allocation not given. Samples were taken on day 63 after the first vaccine or placebo injection. A Boston donor was an adult aged 18-55 years. As for this clone: Within the sample, other DNA sequences also encode this same CDR3.

This sequence originates from a person between 18 and 65 years old who received the Ad26.COV2.S COVID-19 vaccine or a placebo. Material: peripheral blood, obtained in a trial of Ad26.COV2.S vaccine versus placebo.

CDR3 nucleotides: TGTGCCAGCAGCTTATCGGGGCAAGAGACCCAGTACTTC. It codes for CASSLSGQETQYF. The chain employs TRBV7-9 and TRBJ2-5; perhaps TRBD2 as D (5 bases). CDR1 is SEHNR, CDR2 FQNEAQ, per germline (reference sequence). This CDR3 is built from 13 residues. V lost 2 bases and J lost 2, with 6 bases in between.